The 15 T cell receptor beta chains below all came from one sample that was sequenced in a study of cytomegalovirus exposure and HLA in healthy donors. Amplification used 60 Vbeta primers and 13 Jbeta primers. Produced via immunoSEQ multiplex PCR; TCRdb's table is partial and in-frame only. The repertoire consists of around 99,000 clones, with roughly 69% occurring once and the leading ten covering 5.4%. The material sequenced was PBMCs. All receptors derive from a woman between 65 and 79 years old in good health and CMV-seropositive.

The CDR3 here is CASSGLAGGIETQYF. The CDR3 DNA sequence: TGTGCCAGCAGCGGACTAGCGGGGGGCATTGAGACCCAGTACTTC. The chain is built from TRBV11-2 and TRBJ2-5, with 14 bases aligning to TRBD2. Germline trimming cut 5 bases from V and 5 bases from J; bases unmatched to any gene: 4. Looked up from germline, CDR1 is SGHAT and CDR2 is FQNNGV. CDR3 length: 15 residues.

The chain carries TRBV2 and TRBJ2-7; 10 bases align to TRBD1. V trimming: 7 bases; J trimming: 6 bases; junction bases outside the gene matches: 3. Germline CDR1 and CDR2: SNHLY and FYNNEI. This CDR3 contains 12 residues. Written as DNA, the CDR3 is TGTGCCAGCAATCGACAGGGGGCCGAGCAGTACTTC. Encoded protein: CASNRQGAEQYF.

The rearrangement joins TRBV5-1 to TRBJ2-7; 9 bases map to TRBD1. The CDR3 has 15 residues. V lost 6 bases and J lost 5; bases outside the gene matches: 12. Germline CDR1 is SGHRS and CDR2 is YFSETQ. The CDR3 loop is CASTAEGQGYNEQYF. Written as DNA, the CDR3 is TGCGCCAGCACCGCTGAGGGACAGGGTTACAACGAGCAGTACTTC.

The chain has TRBV30 and TRBJ1-6, with 8 bases aligning to TRBD1. J gave up 9 bases and V 6 bases, and 10 bases lay outside the gene matches. CDR1 is GTSNPN and CDR2 is SVGIG in the germline V gene (reference sequence). The CDR3 has 14 residues. The CDR3 sequence is CACKAGGLRSPLHF. The CDR3 DNA sequence: TGTGCCTGCAAGGCAGGGGGCCTTCGTTCACCCCTCCACTTT.

This clone was observed a few times. The chain uses TRBV6-5 and TRBJ2-7; 11 bases agree with TRBD2. Unmatched junction bases numbered 3, after V lost 5 bases and J lost 3 bases. This CDR3 has 14 amino acids. Germline V CDR1 and CDR2: MNHEY, SVGAGI. The CDR3 coding sequence is TGTGCCAGCAGTCTTACTAGCGGGAGCTACGAGCAGTACTTC. Its protein product is CASSLTSGSYEQYF.

This clone was observed a handful of times. CDR3 in DNA: TGTGCCAGCAGCCAAGGAGATGGAGCGGCCAAAAACATTCAGTACTTC. Translated, it gives CASSQGDGAAKNIQYF. The chain carries TRBV4-2 and TRBJ2-4; D remains ambiguous. The V and J ends lost 1 base and 1 base respectively, with 11 bases between them. The CDR3 runs 16 residues. Per germline, CDR1 LGHNA and CDR2 YNFKEQ.

The V call is TRBV4-3, the J call TRBJ1-3, with D perhaps matching TRBD1 (5 bases). V lost 0 bases and J 3 bases, leaving 6 bases between the germline ends. The CDR3 length is 14 residues. Looked up from germline, CDR1 is LGHNA and CDR2 is YSLEER. The CDR3 sequence: CASSQDQGGNTIYF. The CDR3 DNA reads TGCGCCAGCAGCCAAGATCAGGGTGGAAACACCATATATTTT.

There are a few counts of this clone. The chain joins TRBV6-1 to TRBJ1-3, with D perhaps TRBD1 (5 bases). This CDR3 is 13 amino acids long. The ends were cut back, 7 bases at V and 4 bases at J, with 11 bases in the middle. Germline V CDR1 and CDR2: MNHNS, SASEGT. CDR3 protein: CASTEGVGNTIYF. The CDR3 region has the DNA TGTGCCAGCACGGAAGGGGTCGGAAACACCATATATTTT.

The rearrangement joins TRBV25-1 to TRBJ1-6; TRBD1 agrees at 10 bases. From germline, CDR1 is MGHDK and CDR2 SYGVNS. The CDR3 contains 14 residues. V trimming: 4 bases; J trimming: 7 bases; junction bases outside the gene matches: 1. The CDR3 region is CASSGQGANSPLHF. The DNA of the CDR3 is TGTGCCAGCAGTGGACAGGGGGCCAATTCACCCCTCCACTTT.

This chain connects TRBV27 to TRBJ2-7; the D gene is possibly TRBD1 (5 bases). Germline CDR1 and CDR2: MNHEY and SMNVEV (reference sequence). The ends were cut back, 11 bases at V and 4 bases at J, with 18 bases in the middle. This CDR3 spans 13 amino acids. The CDR3 nucleotides are TGTGCCTTACTCGGACACTGGGGTTACGAGCAGTACTTC. Translated, it gives CALLGHWGYEQYF.

The chain carries TRBV18 and TRBJ2-5; a weak D match, TRBD2 (5 bases). Germline V gives CDR1 KGHSH, CDR2 LQKENI. There are 14 residues in the CDR3. V lost 1 base and J 5 bases, leaving 11 bases between the germline ends. CDR3 nucleotide sequence: TGTGCCAGCTCACCACTGGGAGATGGGGAGACCCAGTACTTC. Protein sequence: CASSPLGDGETQYF.

This clone occurred a few times. This chain uses TRBV4-2 with TRBJ1-2, with 7 bases identical to TRBD1. Germline trimming cut 0 bases from V and 1 base from J; bases unmatched to any gene: 2. CDR1 is LGHNA and CDR2 is YNFKEQ in the germline V gene. The length of the CDR3 is 15 residues. The CDR3 is CASSQEGTVNYGYTF. The CDR3 DNA is TGTGCCAGCAGCCAAGAGGGGACAGTTAACTATGGCTACACCTTC.

The chain uses TRBV7-9 and TRBJ2-2, with 7 bases identical to TRBD1. Per germline, CDR1 SEHNR and CDR2 FQNEAQ (reference sequence). Germline trimming cut 4 bases from V and 4 bases from J; bases unmatched to any gene: 9. This CDR3 is 16 amino acids long. The CDR3 is CASSSDLGQFTGELFF. DNA of the CDR3: TGTGCCAGCAGCTCAGATTTGGGACAGTTCACCGGGGAGCTGTTTTTT.

This chain links TRBV5-1 with TRBJ1-5; D possibly corresponds to TRBD1 (6 bases). The CDR3 loop spans 15 amino acids. Germline assignment: CDR1 SGHRS and CDR2 YFSETQ. Trimming removed 0 bases from V and 3 bases from J, with 10 bases in between. In DNA, the CDR3 is TGCGCCAGCAGCTTGGAGGCAGGGGACAATCAGCCCCAGCATTTT. Protein: CASSLEAGDNQPQHF.

This clone was seen a handful of times. The rearrangement links TRBV2 to TRBJ1-2; D gene uncertain. CDR1 SNHLY and CDR2 FYNNEI come from the germline V gene. Between the trimmed V and J ends, which lost 3 bases and 5 bases, there was a span of 10 bases. The CDR3 runs 13 residues. CDR3 residues: CASSEQTSYGYTF. The CDR3 nucleotides read TGTGCCAGCAGTGAGCAGACAAGTTATGGCTACACCTTC.